In this sample, the clone carrying this TCR beta chain turned up once. The sample is drawn from a study of T cell changes during pregnancy in multiple sclerosis. TCRdb's copy holds only in-frame clones and misses some; the assay was immunoSEQ multiplex PCR. The table records tens of thousands of clones, about 90% of them present only once. The V and J ends lost 2 bases and 0 bases, in that order; junction bases with no gene match: 2. Germline loops: CDR1 WNHNN, CDR2 SYGVQD (reference sequence). The CDR3 has 15 residues. This clonotype originated in a female donor in good health, enrolled as a control in a pregnancy study. The J gene is TRBJ2-3, the V gene TRBV10-1; 7 nucleotides line up with TRBD2. The input for sequencing was peripheral blood, taken after pregnancy. Here the CDR3 DNA reads TGCGCCAGCAGTGAGGCGCGGGGGAGCACAGATACGCAGTATTTT. Translated: CASSEARGSTDTQYF.